This entry lists 20 T cell receptor beta chains sequenced from one sample in a study of T cells in women clearing cervical HPV infection. Here immunoSEQ multiplex PCR was the method, and the copy in TCRdb shows in-frame clones only, minus some. The listing records under 45,000 clones. Specimen: blood buffy coat. Receptor source: a woman between 18 and 70 years old with a cervical HPV16 infection that either progressed to CIN3+ or cleared (not recorded which).

A word on this clone: The CDR3 goes on 3 residues after the read ends, and that part is filled in from the germline J gene. The V call is TRBV28, the J call TRBJ2-7; D is uncertain. This CDR3 has 10 residues. Germline CDR1 and CDR2: MDHEN and SYDVKM. The V end was cut by 6 bases, the J end by 5 bases, with 5 bases between. The DNA read from the CDR3 is TGTGCCAGCAGAAGGCACGAG. Its translation: CASRRHE. The entire CDR3 is CASRRHEQYF.

In regard to this clone: The read stops 3 residues short of the end of the CDR3; the missing end is completed from the germline J gene. This chain joins TRBV5-6 and TRBJ2-7; D might be TRBD1 (5 bases). The CDR3 runs 15 residues. CDR1 SGHDT and CDR2 YYEEEE come from the germline V gene. V lost 0 bases to trimming and J lost 5 bases, with 15 bases between them. CDR3 bases read: TGTGCCAGCAGCTTGGAGGACATAAGAACGGACGAG. Its translation: CASSLEDIRTDE. The full CDR3 protein is CASSLEDIRTDEQYF.

In regard to this clone: Read data end 3 residues before the CDR3 end; the end is taken from the germline J gene. This sequence joins TRBV20-1 and TRBJ2-7; 7 bases line up with TRBD2. The CDR3 is made up of 17 amino acids. V trimming: 4 bases; J trimming: 3 bases; junction bases outside the gene matches: 18. Germline V gives CDR1 DFQATT, CDR2 SNEGSKA (reference sequence). The CDR3 bases that were read are TGCAGTGCTACCAAGGCCCTCGGGGGGTTCGGGGACTACGAG. This sequence encodes CSATKALGGFGDYE. The entire CDR3 protein reads CSATKALGGFGDYEQYF.

Turning to this clone: Coverage ceases 3 residues before the CDR3 finishes, and the germline J gene fills in the end. The V and J genes are TRBV7-2 and TRBJ2-7; TRBD2 matches 10 bases. In germline, CDR1 is SGHTA, CDR2 FQGNSA. V shed 5 bases, J shed 3 bases, and the junction held 7 bases outside the gene matches. The CDR3 runs to 15 residues. The CDR3 spells CASSPGLAINYEQYF. The part of the CDR3 DNA that was read is TGTGCCAGCAGCCCGGGACTAGCGATTAACTACGAG.

Note on this clone: The sequence runs out 3 residues before the end of the CDR3; the remainder is reconstructed from the germline J gene. The rearrangement joins TRBV30 to TRBJ1-4; 8 positions agree with TRBD1. Looked up from germline, CDR1 is GTSNPN and CDR2 is SVGIG (reference sequence). CDR3 length equals 13 residues. The sequenced part of the CDR3 DNA is TGTGCCTGGTACGGGACAGGAGGATCACCA. It codes for CAWYGTGGSP. The entire CDR3 is CAWYGTGGSPLFF.

A remark on this clone: Sequencing ends 3 residues short of the CDR3 end; the germline J gene provides the rest. The chain couples TRBV30 to TRBJ2-2; D is possibly TRBD1 (5 bases). The CDR3 spans 13 residues. Germline V CDR1 and CDR2: GTSNPN, SVGIG (reference sequence). The CDR3 spells CAWRRAGANVLFF. CDR3 DNA (partial): TGTGCCTGGAGAAGGGCTGGGGCCAACGTG.

As regards this clone: The read is 3 residues too short to cover the CDR3 end, so that end is filled in from the germline J gene. This chain links TRBV28 with TRBJ2-7; 7 bases map to TRBD1. Germline CDR1 and CDR2: MDHEN and SYDVKM. With 5 bases clipped from V and 5 bases from J, the junction kept 6 bases outside the gene matches. The CDR3 extends over 13 amino acids. The sequenced CDR3 bases are TGTGCCAGCAGTCTTGACAGGGTCCACGAG. Residues: CASSLDRVHE. The full CDR3 protein is CASSLDRVHEQYF.

For this clone: Coverage ceases 3 residues before the CDR3 finishes, and the germline J gene fills in the end. V gene TRBV12-5 combines with J gene TRBJ2-1; 7 bases fit TRBD1. The germline CDR1 and CDR2 sequences are LGHNT and FRNRAP. The CDR3 has 15 residues. The J segment lost 2 bases and the V segment lost 4 bases, leaving 5 bases of the junction unmatched. The CDR3 here is CASGSGQVTYNEQFF. The DNA read from the CDR3 is TGTGCTAGTGGTTCAGGACAGGTGACCTACAATGAG.

With regard to this clone: Read data end 3 residues before the CDR3 end; the end is taken from the germline J gene. The rearrangement links TRBV7-9 to TRBJ1-2; possibly TRBD1 for D (6 bases). The germline V gene encodes CDR1 SEHNR and CDR2 FQNEAQ (reference sequence). The CDR3 is 15 amino acids. The CDR3 loop reads CASSWGGRRSYDYTF. CDR3 DNA (partial): TGTGCCAGCAGCTGGGGGGGGCGTAGGTCCTACGAC. Filled out from reference TRBV7-9 and TRBJ1-2, the complete variable domain reads DTGVSQNPRHKITKRGQNVTFRCDPISEHNRLYWYRQTLGQGPEFLTYFQNEAQLEKSRLLSDRFSAERPKGSFSTLEIQRTEQGDSAMYLCASSWGGRRSYDYTFGSGTRLTVV.

Points on this clone: The CDR3 goes on 3 residues after the read ends, and that part is filled in from the germline J gene. The chain recombines TRBV7-3 with TRBJ2-3, with D perhaps TRBD1 or TRBD2 (5 bases each). Trimming removed 1 base from V and 4 bases from J, with 9 bases in between. The CDR3 contains 14 residues. CDR1 and CDR2 (germline): SGHTA, FQGTGA. The sequenced CDR3 bases are TGTGCCAGCAGCTTAAGAGGGGCGGCAGATACG. It encodes CASSLRGAADT. The whole CDR3 sequence is CASSLRGAADTQYF.

As for this clone: The missing CDR3 end, 3 residues past where the read stops, is filled in from the germline J gene. The chain carries TRBV6-2 or TRBV6-3 and TRBJ1-1, with D tentatively TRBD1 (5 bases). CDR1 is MNHEY, CDR2 SVGEGT, per germline. The germline V and J ends were trimmed by 7 bases and 1 base, with 10 bases remaining between them. This CDR3 is built from 13 residues. CDR3 bases read: TGTGCCAGCAAAGGGGATAGGAACACTGAA. It encodes CASKGDRNTE. The full CDR3 protein is CASKGDRNTEAFF.

About this clone itself: Sequencing ends 3 residues short of the CDR3 end; the germline J gene provides the rest. The chain carries TRBV18 and TRBJ2-7, with TRBD1 identical over 7 bases. The CDR3 length is 14 residues. V was pared by 1 base and J by 3 bases, with 3 bases of the junction left unmatched. CDR1 and CDR2 from the germline V gene are KGHSH and LQKENI. CDR3 bases read: TGTGCCAGCTCACCACAGGGACAGAGCTACGAG. Translated: CASSPQGQSYE. The whole CDR3 is CASSPQGQSYEQYF.

For this clone: Read sequence stops 3 residues before the CDR3 end, and the germline J gene provides the missing end. The rearrangement links TRBV30 to TRBJ1-6, with D tentatively TRBD1 (5 bases). The CDR3 has 12 amino acids. Germline loops: CDR1 GTSNPN, CDR2 SVGIG (reference sequence). Trimming shortened V by 0 bases and J by 9 bases, and 6 bases separated the two germline ends. The CDR3 DNA, read in part, is TGTGCCTGGAGTGTAAGGGGTTCACCC. This gives the protein CAWSVRGSP. The full CDR3 is CAWSVRGSPLHF.

In regard to this clone: The CDR3 is cut off 3 residues early in the read; its end comes from the germline J gene. This chain connects TRBV5-6 to TRBJ2-3, with 10 positions matching TRBD1. V lost 4 bases to trimming and J lost 4 bases; unmatched junction nucleotides: 6. The CDR3 spans 15 residues. CDR1 is SGHDT, CDR2 YYEEEE, per germline. Incomplete CDR3 DNA: TGTGCCAGCAGCGGACGACAGGGGGCCGCAGATACG. This codes for CASSGRQGAADT. The CDR3 in full is CASSGRQGAADTQYF.

Concerning this clone itself: The CDR3 end is not reached by the read, which stops 3 residues before it; the germline J gene fills it in. The chain is built from TRBV20-1 and TRBJ2-5; tentatively, D is TRBD2 (5 bases). The V end was cut by 0 bases, the J end by 1 base, with 12 bases between. CDR1 DFQATT and CDR2 SNEGSKA come from the germline V gene (reference sequence). This CDR3 comprises 15 residues. CDR3 DNA (partial): TGCAGTGCTAGAGACGGAAGGCGGGCCCAAGAGACC. As protein: CSARDGRRAQET. The CDR3 in its entirety is CSARDGRRAQETQYF.

In the case of this clone: The sequenced fragment ends 3 residues before the CDR3 boundary, so the rest is inferred from the germline J gene. This sequence joins TRBV13 and TRBJ2-3; 9 nucleotides align to TRBD1. The CDR3 covers 16 residues. Trimming removed 5 bases from V and 2 bases from J; junction bases left unmatched: 8. The V gene's germline CDR1 is PRHDT and CDR2 FYEKMQ (reference sequence). CDR3 amino acids: CASSPIQGAYTDTQYF. The sequenced CDR3 bases are TGTGCCAGCAGCCCAATACAGGGGGCGTACACAGATACG.

With regard to this clone: Sequencing ends 3 residues short of the CDR3 end; the germline J gene provides the rest. The chain employs TRBV18 and TRBJ2-3; 10 nucleotides match TRBD2. Germline trimming cut 4 bases from V and 6 bases from J; bases unmatched to any gene: 10. Germline V CDR1 and CDR2: KGHSH, LQKENI. The CDR3 sequence is 16 residues long. CDR3 DNA, as far as it was read: TGTGCCAGCTCACTTTCTAGCGGGAGTATTCTGGATACG. It is translated as CASSLSSGSILDT. The whole CDR3 sequence is CASSLSSGSILDTQYF.

On this clone itself: Read data end 3 residues before the CDR3 end; the end is taken from the germline J gene. V is TRBV18 and J is TRBJ2-2, with TRBD1 as a possible D gene (6 bases). The germline V gene has CDR1 KGHSH and CDR2 LQKENI. V lost 1 base and J lost 0, with 9 bases in between. The CDR3 extends over 16 amino acids. This chain's CDR3 is CASSPRTGSNTGELFF. The covered CDR3 bases are TGTGCCAGCTCACCACGAACAGGGTCGAACACCGGGGAG.

To note about this clone: Read sequence stops 3 residues before the CDR3 end, and the germline J gene provides the missing end. The V call is TRBV7-3, the J call TRBJ2-2, with TRBD1 identical over 7 bases. Germline V CDR1 and CDR2: SGHTA, FQGTGA. Germline trimming cut 3 bases from V and 8 bases from J; bases unmatched to any gene: 12. CDR3 length: 16 residues. CDR3 DNA (partial): TGTGCCAGCAGCTTTGAGGGGGCGTCAGGTGTGGGGGAG. The encoded protein is CASSFEGASGVGE. The whole CDR3 sequence is CASSFEGASGVGELFF.

Regarding this clone: The read finishes 3 residues shy of the CDR3 end, and the germline J gene is used to complete it. The V and J genes are TRBV19 and TRBJ1-5; the D gene is possibly TRBD1 (5 bases). The CDR3 has 13 amino acids. Trimming took 7 bases from V and 5 from J, leaving 12 bases between them. In germline, CDR1 is LNHDA, CDR2 SQIVND (reference sequence). CDR3 protein: CASIGGSDQPQHF. CDR3 DNA (partial): TGTGCCAGTATCGGGGGATCTGATCAGCCC.